This is a list of T cell receptor beta chains from one sample in a study of T cell clonotyping in hematopoietic cell transplantation. Clones were sequenced by immunoSEQ multiplex PCR, and TCRdb holds only the in-frame ones, with some missing. Of 28,000 or so clones listed, around 95% are singletons. Specimen: peripheral blood mononuclear cells. The receptors originated from a man over 45 in good health. Some clones in this sample may be carry-over from other donors' samples. The CDR3 runs from the conserved cysteine through the conserved F or W. The order of the fields is V gene, J gene, clone size, D gene, CDR3 protein, CDR3 DNA. A D gene is named only where the DNA matches it firmly. The listing skips clone size in some rows; elsewhere it reads once, few, many or a size class.

v_call: TRBV7-3; j_call: TRBJ2-2; clone_size: .; d_call: .; cdr3_aa: CASSLGSTGELFF; cdr3_nt: TGTGCCAGCAGCCTGGGCAGCACCGGGGAGCTGTTTTTT
v_call: TRBV6-1; j_call: TRBJ1-2; clone_size: .; d_call: .; cdr3_aa: CASRDRERDGYGYTF; cdr3_nt: TGTGCCAGCAGGGATCGAGAAAGGGACGGCTATGGCTACACCTTC
v_call: TRBV25-1; j_call: TRBJ1-5; clone_size: .; d_call: .; cdr3_aa: CASSSGGSDQPQHF; cdr3_nt: TGTGCCAGCAGTAGTGGGGGGTCGGATCAGCCCCAGCATTTT
v_call: TRBV5-6; j_call: TRBJ1-1; clone_size: .; d_call: .; cdr3_aa: CASSVMAGLGNTEAFF; cdr3_nt: TGTGCCAGCAGCGTGATGGCGGGACTGGGGAACACTGAAGCTTTCTTT
v_call: TRBV2; j_call: TRBJ2-7; clone_size: .; d_call: .; cdr3_aa: CASSEQGATISYEQYF; cdr3_nt: TGTGCCAGCAGTGAACAGGGCGCCACAATCAGCTACGAGCAGTACTTC
v_call: TRBV9; j_call: TRBJ1-1; clone_size: .; d_call: .; cdr3_aa: CASSVAVQGNTEAFF; cdr3_nt: TGTGCCAGCAGCGTAGCTGTACAGGGGAACACTGAAGCTTTCTTT
v_call: TRBV9; j_call: TRBJ1-6; clone_size: .; d_call: .; cdr3_aa: CASSGRQSTSPLHF; cdr3_nt: TGTGCCAGCAGCGGGAGGCAGAGTACTAGTCCCCTCCACTTT
v_call: TRBV7-2; j_call: TRBJ2-7; clone_size: few; d_call: .; cdr3_aa: CASSLDRGFYEQYF; cdr3_nt: TGTGCCAGCAGCTTAGACCGGGGTTTCTACGAGCAGTACTTC
v_call: TRBV5-1; j_call: TRBJ2-7; clone_size: .; d_call: .; cdr3_aa: CASSSGTQLFGEQYF; cdr3_nt: TGCGCCAGCAGCAGCGGGACACAACTTTTTGGCGAGCAGTACTTC
v_call: TRBV7-2; j_call: TRBJ1-2; clone_size: .; d_call: .; cdr3_aa: CASSPRVGGYTF; cdr3_nt: TGTGCCAGCAGCCCGCGGGTGGGCGGCTACACCTTC
v_call: TRBV4-1; j_call: TRBJ1-1; clone_size: .; d_call: .; cdr3_aa: CASSRPGRQNTEAFF; cdr3_nt: TGCGCCAGCAGCCGCCCGGGACGGCAGAACACTGAAGCTTTCTTT
v_call: TRBV5-4; j_call: TRBJ2-7; clone_size: .; d_call: TRBD2; cdr3_aa: CASSLRLRTSGNYEQYF; cdr3_nt: TGTGCCAGCAGCTTGCGATTAAGGACTAGCGGGAACTACGAGCAGTACTTC
v_call: TRBV18; j_call: TRBJ1-5; clone_size: .; d_call: TRBD1; cdr3_aa: CASSPLGQGNQPQHF; cdr3_nt: TGTGCCAGCTCACCGCTAGGACAGGGCAATCAGCCCCAGCATTTT
v_call: TRBV7-9; j_call: TRBJ1-6; clone_size: .; d_call: TRBD1; cdr3_aa: CASSRDRGNSPLHF; cdr3_nt: TGTGCCAGCAGCCGGGACAGGGGAAATTCGCCCCTCCACTTT
v_call: TRBV5-1; j_call: TRBJ2-2; clone_size: .; d_call: .; cdr3_aa: CASSLALGGTGELFF; cdr3_nt: TGCGCCAGCAGCTTGGCCTTGGGCGGCACCGGGGAGCTGTTTTTT
v_call: TRBV30; j_call: TRBJ1-5; clone_size: .; d_call: .; cdr3_aa: CAWSVRSNQPQHF; cdr3_nt: TGTGCCTGGAGTGTACGGAGCAATCAGCCCCAGCATTTT
v_call: TRBV5-1; j_call: TRBJ1-3; clone_size: .; d_call: .; cdr3_aa: CASSQGSSGNTIYF; cdr3_nt: TGCGCCAGCAGCCAGGGGAGCTCTGGAAACACCATATATTTT
v_call: TRBV28; j_call: TRBJ2-1; clone_size: .; d_call: TRBD2; cdr3_aa: CASSSPSGGPLYNEQFF; cdr3_nt: TGTGCCAGCAGTAGTCCCAGCGGGGGGCCCTTGTACAATGAGCAGTTCTTC
v_call: TRBV28; j_call: TRBJ1-2; clone_size: .; d_call: .; cdr3_aa: CASSFLINYGYTF; cdr3_nt: TGTGCCAGCAGTTTTTTAATTAACTATGGCTACACCTTC
v_call: TRBV30; j_call: TRBJ1-2; clone_size: .; d_call: .; cdr3_aa: CAWTKFNYGYTF; cdr3_nt: TGTGCCTGGACTAAGTTTAACTATGGCTACACCTTC
v_call: TRBV27; j_call: TRBJ2-7; clone_size: .; d_call: .; cdr3_aa: CASSSTTNPVYEQYF; cdr3_nt: TGTGCCAGCAGTTCAACGACAAATCCAGTGTACGAGCAGTACTTC
v_call: TRBV27; j_call: TRBJ2-7; clone_size: .; d_call: .; cdr3_aa: CASRTRDVSYEQYF; cdr3_nt: TGTGCCAGCAGGACTCGGGACGTTAGCTACGAGCAGTACTTC
v_call: TRBV5-4; j_call: TRBJ2-7; clone_size: .; d_call: .; cdr3_aa: CASSLDRIYEQYF; cdr3_nt: TGTGCCAGCAGCTTGGACAGAATCTACGAGCAGTACTTC
v_call: TRBV9; j_call: TRBJ2-6; clone_size: .; d_call: .; cdr3_aa: CASSVGQGLGANVLTF; cdr3_nt: TGTGCCAGCAGCGTAGGACAAGGGCTCGGGGCCAACGTCCTGACTTTC
v_call: TRBV6-5; j_call: TRBJ1-1; clone_size: .; d_call: .; cdr3_aa: CASSLQGLGNTEAFF; cdr3_nt: TGTGCCAGCAGCCTTCAGGGATTGGGAAACACTGAAGCTTTCTTT
v_call: TRBV14; j_call: TRBJ2-1; clone_size: .; d_call: .; cdr3_aa: CASSQGRYNEQFF; cdr3_nt: TGTGCCAGCAGCCAAGGCAGGTACAATGAGCAGTTCTTC
v_call: TRBV10-3; j_call: TRBJ2-1; clone_size: few; d_call: .; cdr3_aa: CAISEFPGGQTSDEQFF; cdr3_nt: TGTGCCATCAGTGAGTTTCCAGGGGGGCAGACTAGCGATGAGCAGTTCTTC
v_call: TRBV9; j_call: TRBJ1-3; clone_size: .; d_call: .; cdr3_aa: CASSVGSSGNTIYF; cdr3_nt: TGTGCCAGCAGCGTGGGGAGCTCTGGAAACACCATATATTTT
v_call: TRBV25-1; j_call: TRBJ1-1; clone_size: .; d_call: TRBD1; cdr3_aa: CASSDPTGGGTEAFF; cdr3_nt: TGTGCCAGCAGTGACCCCACAGGGGGCGGAACTGAAGCTTTCTTT
v_call: TRBV9; j_call: TRBJ2-1; clone_size: .; d_call: TRBD1; cdr3_aa: CASSVVGQGLNEQFF; cdr3_nt: TGTGCCAGCAGCGTAGTGGGACAGGGCCTGAATGAGCAGTTCTTC
v_call: TRBV4-3; j_call: TRBJ1-1; clone_size: .; d_call: .; cdr3_aa: CASSPSTSLVSTEAFF; cdr3_nt: TGCGCCAGCAGCCCAAGTACATCCCTCGTAAGTACTGAAGCTTTCTTT
v_call: TRBV6-6; j_call: TRBJ2-7; clone_size: once; d_call: .; cdr3_aa: CASSWRGEQYF; cdr3_nt: TGTGCCAGCAGTTGGCGAGGGGAGCAGTACTTC
v_call: TRBV2; j_call: TRBJ1-4; clone_size: once; d_call: TRBD1; cdr3_aa: CASRSAGGAGKLFF; cdr3_nt: TGTGCCAGCAGGTCTGCAGGGGGCGCGGGAAAACTGTTTTTT
v_call: TRBV5-1; j_call: TRBJ1-2; clone_size: .; d_call: .; cdr3_aa: CASSLDRPDGYTF; cdr3_nt: TGCGCCAGCAGCTTGGACAGACCCGACGGCTACACCTTC
v_call: TRBV4-1; j_call: TRBJ2-7; clone_size: .; d_call: TRBD1; cdr3_aa: CASSQTDRGPYEQYF; cdr3_nt: TGCGCCAGCAGCCAAACGGACAGGGGTCCCTACGAGCAGTACTTC
v_call: TRBV6-4; j_call: TRBJ2-3; clone_size: .; d_call: .; cdr3_aa: CASSDQGGDTQYF; cdr3_nt: TGTGCCAGCAGTGATCAGGGGGGTGATACGCAGTATTTT
v_call: TRBV19; j_call: TRBJ2-3; clone_size: once; d_call: .; cdr3_aa: CSVGEVGTDTQYF; cdr3_nt: TGTTCAGTGGGGGAAGTGGGCACAGATACGCAGTATTTT